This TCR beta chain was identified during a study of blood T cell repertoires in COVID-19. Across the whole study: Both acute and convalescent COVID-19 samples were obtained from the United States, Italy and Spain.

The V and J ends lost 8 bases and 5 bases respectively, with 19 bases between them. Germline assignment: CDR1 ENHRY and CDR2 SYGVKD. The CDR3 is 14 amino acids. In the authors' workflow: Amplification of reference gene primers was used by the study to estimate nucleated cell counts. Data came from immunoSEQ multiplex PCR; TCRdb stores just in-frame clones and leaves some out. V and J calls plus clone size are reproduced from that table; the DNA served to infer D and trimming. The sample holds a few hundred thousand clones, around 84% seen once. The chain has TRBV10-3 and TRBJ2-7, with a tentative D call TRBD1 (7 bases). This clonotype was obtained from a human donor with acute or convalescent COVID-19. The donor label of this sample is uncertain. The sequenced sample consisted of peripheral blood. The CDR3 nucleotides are TGTGCCATCTCGCCGGAGGGGGCGGTGAACGAGCAGTACTTC. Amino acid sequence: CAISPEGAVNEQYF.